These 9 T cell receptor beta chains were all obtained from the same sample, sequenced in a study of blood T cell repertoires in COVID-19. Method: immunoSEQ multiplex PCR; TCRdb's copy keeps in-frame clones and lacks some. The sample has around 130,000 clones, 85% to 90% seen once. Sample: peripheral blood. The receptors were gathered from a man aged 65 to 79 with active COVID-19.

The rearrangement joins TRBV29-1 to TRBJ2-1; TRBD2 matches 15 bases. The germline CDR1 and CDR2 sequences are SQVTM and ANQGSEA. The CDR3 runs 14 residues. V shed 7 bases and J 4 bases; nucleotides not matched to a gene: 2. The CDR3 reads CSAGTSGRYNEQFF. The CDR3, as DNA: TGCAGCGCCGGGACTAGCGGGAGGTACAATGAGCAGTTCTTC.

DNA for the CDR3: TGTGCCAGCAGCCTCCTCACTAGCGGAGGCACAGATACGCAGTATTTT. This codes for CASSLLTSGGTDTQYF. The rearrangement uses TRBV7-6 and TRBJ2-3; 8 bases map to TRBD2. CDR3 length: 16 amino acids. Per the germline V gene, CDR1 is SGHVS and CDR2 is FNYEAQ. After removal of 5 bases from V and 1 base from J, the junction contained 8 bases not matched to a gene.

The rearrangement joins TRBV28 to TRBJ1-5, with 8 bases aligning to TRBD1. Per germline, CDR1 MDHEN and CDR2 SYDVKM. The length of the CDR3 is 16 residues. V lost 7 bases and J lost 3; bases outside the gene matches: 11. The CDR3 DNA reads TGTGCCAGCACCACCCTCCAGGGGGCCCCCAATCAGCCCCAGCATTTT. The encoded protein is CASTTLQGAPNQPQHF.

In this sample, this clone turned up once. The J gene is TRBJ2-7, the V gene TRBV6-5; 9 bases fit TRBD1. CDR1 and CDR2 (germline): MNHEY, SVGAGI. CDR3 length equals 16 residues. V dropped 0 bases and J dropped 6; count of bases not matched to a gene: 9. CDR3 in DNA: TGTGCCAGCAGTTACTCCGCCGGGACAGGGCCGTCCGAGCAGTACTTC. It translates to CASSYSAGTGPSEQYF.

The chain employs TRBV5-8 and TRBJ1-2; a possible D gene is TRBD1 (5 bases). The CDR3 runs 12 residues. Germline CDR1 and CDR2: SGHTS and YDEGEE. Trimming shortened V by 0 bases and J by 5 bases, and 5 bases separated the two germline ends. In DNA, the CDR3 is TGTGCCAGCAGCTTGGCAGGGTATGGCTACACCTTC. Encoded protein: CASSLAGYGYTF.

This chain uses TRBV30 with TRBJ2-7, with D unclear. The CDR3 has 12 residues. The V end was cut by 3 bases, the J end by 6 bases, with 12 bases between. Germline V lookup: CDR1 GTSNPN, CDR2 SVGIG (reference sequence). In DNA, the CDR3 is TGTGCCTGGAGACAACCGAGAGGCGAGCAGTACTTC. Translated, it gives CAWRQPRGEQYF.

The chain joins TRBV7-9 to TRBJ1-1; TRBD1 matches at 10 bases. Germline V lookup: CDR1 SEHNR, CDR2 FQNEAQ (reference sequence). The trim removed 1 base at V and 4 bases at J, leaving 3 bases unmatched. This CDR3 has 15 residues. The CDR3 here is CASSLGDRGGTEAFF. CDR3 nucleotides: TGTGCCAGCAGCTTAGGGGACAGGGGCGGCACTGAAGCTTTCTTT.

The chain has TRBV7-9 and TRBJ2-3; 10 nucleotides match TRBD1. V lost 2 bases, J lost 5 bases, and 10 bases stayed unmatched. The CDR3 spans 17 residues. Germline CDR1 SEHNR, CDR2 FQNEAQ (reference sequence). The DNA of the CDR3 is TGTGCCAGCAGCTTAAACCGCCCCGACAGGGGGCAAGATACGCAGTATTTT. Protein sequence: CASSLNRPDRGQDTQYF.

The chain couples TRBV20-1 to TRBJ1-1; no clear D gene. V gave up 3 bases and J gave up 5 bases, with 7 bases separating them. This CDR3 is built from 11 residues. Germline loops: CDR1 DFQATT, CDR2 SNEGSKA (reference sequence). The CDR3 here is CSASGPTEAFF. CDR3 coding DNA: TGCAGTGCTAGTGGGCCGACTGAAGCTTTCTTT.